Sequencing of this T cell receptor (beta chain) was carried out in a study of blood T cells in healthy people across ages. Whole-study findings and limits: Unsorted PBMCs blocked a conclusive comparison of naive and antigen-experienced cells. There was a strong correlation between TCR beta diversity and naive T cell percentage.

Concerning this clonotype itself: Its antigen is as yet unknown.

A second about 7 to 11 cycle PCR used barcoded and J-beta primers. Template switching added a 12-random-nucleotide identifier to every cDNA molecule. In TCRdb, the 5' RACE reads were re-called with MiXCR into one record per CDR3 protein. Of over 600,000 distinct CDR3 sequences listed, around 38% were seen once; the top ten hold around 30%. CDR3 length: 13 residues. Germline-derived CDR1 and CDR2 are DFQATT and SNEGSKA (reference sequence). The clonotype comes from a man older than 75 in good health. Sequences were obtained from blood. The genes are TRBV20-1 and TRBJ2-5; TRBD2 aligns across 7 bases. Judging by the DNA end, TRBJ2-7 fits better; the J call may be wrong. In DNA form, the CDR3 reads TGCAGTGCTGGGAGGGACGATGTGAACGAGCAGTACTTC. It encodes CSAGRDDVNEQYF.